Listed below are T cell receptor beta chains from one sample, sequenced in a study of T cell responses to AZD1222 COVID-19 vaccine. Data came from immunoSEQ multiplex PCR; TCRdb stores just in-frame clones and leaves some out. The data hold about 140,000 clones, with over 75% observed a single time. Sequences were derived from peripheral blood, sampled on day 0 of AZD1222 vaccination. Receptors originate from an adult in good health. CDR3s include the opening cysteine and the closing phenylalanine or tryptophan.

V: TRBV30
CDR3: CAWSYAGNSPLHF

V: TRBV28
CDR3: CASSSGHPISYEQYF

V: TRBV15
CDR3: CATSREGGYEQYF

V: TRBV27
CDR3: CASSPLAGTQYF

V: TRBV3-1/TRBV3-2
CDR3: CASSPGTVYGYTF

V: TRBV6-1
CDR3: CASSEFGGGVYEQYF

V: TRBV11-2
CDR3: CASSLTWAENEKLFF

V: TRBV6-1
CDR3: CASSERVEQYF

V: TRBV6-1
CDR3: CASSELISTEAFF

V: TRBV27
CDR3: CASSQLAGGPVTDTQYF

V: TRBV5-1
CDR3: CASSAENFRAKLFF

V: TRBV12-5
CDR3: CASGPREDSYNEQFF

V: TRBV6-5
CDR3: CASSYSDRGNYEQYF

V: TRBV3-1/TRBV3-2
CDR3: CASSHGLSGRIFGESEEDTGELFF

V: TRBV19
CDR3: CASSTDIRNTEAFF

V: TRBV30
CDR3: CAWGNRGYIYF

V: TRBV25-1
CDR3: CASKRVNPPLHF

V: TRBV7-2
CDR3: CASSLASGANVLTF

V: TRBV28
CDR3: CASSTPGQGTGELFF

V: TRBV6-1
CDR3: CASRQGNYGYTF

V: TRBV7-6
CDR3: CASSLSGGGTYEQYF

V: TRBV11-2
CDR3: CASSLVGDEQFF

V: TRBV5-6
CDR3: CASSFLGEETQYF

V: TRBV19
CDR3: CASSAALREVSGANVLTF

V: TRBV2
CDR3: CASKGGQTVGEAFF

V: TRBV21-1
CDR3: CASSLPPEAFF

V: TRBV6-5
CDR3: CASSDASNTIYF

V: TRBV9
CDR3: CASSTRDSSYNSPLHF

V: TRBV7-8
CDR3: CASSWTSGDYEQYF

V: TRBV29-1
CDR3: CSVVLRGRVSDEQFF

V: TRBV29-1
CDR3: CSVEEPNYNEQFF

V: TRBV18
CDR3: CASSPGARGNSPLHF

V: TRBV2
CDR3: CASSESTGGESPLHF

V: TRBV9
CDR3: CASSYAASTEAFF

V: TRBV19
CDR3: CASSRSYNEQFF

V: TRBV5-1
CDR3: CASSLGLAGGPGINEQFF

V: TRBV10-3
CDR3: CATRYTDTQYF

V: TRBV19
CDR3: CASRGDPSLRGTEAFF

V: TRBV5-1
CDR3: CASSGDGSYGYTF

V: TRBV19
CDR3: CASRTGTVSNQPQHF

V: TRBV19
CDR3: CASSMGQSTNEKLFF

V: TRBV6-6
CDR3: CASRTAGGTDTQYF

V: TRBV5-6
CDR3: CASSSPSASSYNSPLHF

V: TRBV7-2
CDR3: CASSLAIEDYGYTF

V: TRBV6-5
CDR3: CASSPPGVDGYTF

V: TRBV4-1
CDR3: CASSQEGASGNGEQYF

V: TRBV11-3
CDR3: CASSLGVVQETQYF

V: TRBV28
CDR3: CASSPATGTNEKLFF

V: TRBV25-1
CDR3: CASSDFGTGGEQYF

V: TRBV7-8
CDR3: CASSDRDPDYQETQYF

V: TRBV28
CDR3: CASSLPGPNEQFF

V: TRBV5-1
CDR3: CASSQDRPSSGNTIYF

V: TRBV9
CDR3: CASSGGRQAIYNSPLHF

V: TRBV5-6
CDR3: CASSAQGDSPLHF